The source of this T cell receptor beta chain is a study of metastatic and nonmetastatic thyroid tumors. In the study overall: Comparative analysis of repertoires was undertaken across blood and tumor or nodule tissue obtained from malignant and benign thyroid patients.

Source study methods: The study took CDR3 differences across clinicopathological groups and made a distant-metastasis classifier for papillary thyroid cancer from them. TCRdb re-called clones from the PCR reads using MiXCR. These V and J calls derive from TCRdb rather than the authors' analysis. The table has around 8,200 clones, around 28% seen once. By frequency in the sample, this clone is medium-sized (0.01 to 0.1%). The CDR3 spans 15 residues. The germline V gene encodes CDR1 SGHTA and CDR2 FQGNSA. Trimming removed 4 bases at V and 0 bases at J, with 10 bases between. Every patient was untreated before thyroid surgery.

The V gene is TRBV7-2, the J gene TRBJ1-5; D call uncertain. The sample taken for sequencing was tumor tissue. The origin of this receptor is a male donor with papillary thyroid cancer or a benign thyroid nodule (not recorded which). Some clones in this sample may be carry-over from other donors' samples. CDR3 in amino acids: CASSSRPNSNQPQHF. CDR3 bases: TGTGCCAGCAGCTCCCGGCCGAATAGCAATCAGCCCCAGCATTTT.